Below, 6 T cell receptor beta chains from the same sample are listed, as sequenced in a study of OX40 agonist ivuxolimab in advanced cancers. Using immunoSEQ multiplex PCR, the repertoire was profiled, and TCRdb retains in-frame clones only, with some absent. The sample lists over 55,000 clones, about 89% occurring once. Sequencing used CD4+ or CD8+ T cells sorted from blood, obtained in a trial of the OX40 agonist ivuxolimab. The source of these receptors is an adult with an advanced solid tumor such as melanoma, head and neck, liver or kidney cancer.

The chain has TRBV18 and TRBJ2-5; D may be TRBD1 or TRBD2 (5 bases each). The CDR3 has 13 residues. The germline V gene encodes CDR1 KGHSH and CDR2 LQKENI. V dropped 6 bases and J dropped 3 bases, with 11 bases sitting between them. The CDR3 region has the DNA TGTGCCAGCTCCTTGGGACGGAAAGAGACCCAGTACTTC. It specifies CASSLGRKETQYF.

The chain combines TRBV9 with TRBJ2-7; 9 bases map to TRBD1. The J segment lost 4 bases and the V segment lost 4 bases, leaving 15 bases of the junction unmatched. Germline loops: CDR1 SGDLS, CDR2 YYNGEE. This CDR3 spans 17 amino acids. In nucleotides, the CDR3 is TGTGCCAGCAGCAGCTTTTTTTCCGGGACAGGGTGTTACGAGCAGTACTTC. Translated: CASSSFFSGTGCYEQYF.

The chain carries TRBV5-1 and TRBJ1-5; D unresolved. The CDR3 has 15 residues. The V end was cut by 4 bases, the J end by 3 bases, with 14 bases between. CDR1 and CDR2 (germline): SGHRS, YFSETQ. The CDR3 sequence is CASSPNTGANQPQHF. In nucleotides, the CDR3 is TGCGCCAGCAGCCCAAACACCGGTGCCAATCAGCCCCAGCATTTT.

The rearrangement uses TRBV11-2 and TRBJ1-1; 7 positions match TRBD1. CDR3 length: 15 residues. The germline CDR1 and CDR2 sequences are SGHAT and FQNNGV. V shed 5 bases, J shed 4 bases, and the junction held 10 bases outside the gene matches. As DNA, the CDR3 is TGTGCCAGCAGCATATCCTCTCAGGGGGGCACTGAAGCTTTCTTT. Residues: CASSISSQGGTEAFF.

The chain carries TRBV5-1 and TRBJ2-7; D gene unclear. This CDR3 is 12 amino acids long. Germline CDR1 is SGHRS and CDR2 is YFSETQ. V lost 0 bases and J lost 4, with 5 bases in between. The CDR3 DNA sequence: TGCGCCAGCAGCTTGGACCAGTACGAGCAGTACTTC. It yields the protein CASSLDQYEQYF.

The chain recombines TRBV7-2 with TRBJ2-7; D is undetermined. The germline V and J ends were trimmed by 2 bases and 3 bases, with 8 bases remaining between them. The CDR3 is 13 amino acids. CDR1 is SGHTA and CDR2 is FQGNSA in the germline V gene. Written as DNA, the CDR3 is TGTGCCAGCAGCTTAATTAGGTTCTACGAGCAGTACTTC. It yields the protein CASSLIRFYEQYF. Variable domain in full (rest from reference TRBV7-2 and TRBJ2-7): GAGVSQSPSNKVTEKGKDVELRCDPISGHTALYWYRQSLGQGLEFLIYFQGNSAPDKSGLPSDRFSAERTGGSVSTLTIQRTQQEDSAVYLCASSLIRFYEQYFGPGTRLTVT.